The T cell receptor (beta chain) under discussion was sequenced for a study of beta chain features in type 1 diabetes. Study-wide background: The study found patients and healthy donors alike in age, gender and cell yields.

Germline CDR1 is KGHSH and CDR2 is LQKENI. Trimming removed 3 bases from V and 1 base from J, with 14 bases in between. The CDR3 consists of 16 residues. Sequencing targeted expressed TCRB transcripts, as all isolated RNA had been reverse transcribed. Each sample of naive, central memory or regulatory T cells had, on average, around 4 million reads. Only in-frame clones appear in the TCRdb table, and some are missing; sequencing was by immunoSEQ multiplex PCR. The table lists 250,000 to 350,000 clones, about 10% of them singletons. Findings and limits, study-wide: Lower insertion and higher deletion counts appeared at VDJ junctions in type 1 diabetes patients. The cDNA sequencing approach could over-represent high-TCR-expressing cells.

The table lists this clone with a few counts. What it binds is unknown. This TCR came from a woman aged 25 to 39 in good health. The chain uses TRBV18 and TRBJ2-3, with D possibly being TRBD1 (6 bases). Sequencing was performed on naive CD4+ T cells from blood. The CDR3 is CASSPISGTRTDTQYF. CDR3 bases: TGTGCCAGCTCACCCATTTCCGGGACACGCACAGATACGCAGTATTTT.